The present TCR beta chain was sequenced within a study of blood T cells in healthy people across ages. On the study more broadly: Capturing about one barcoded beta molecule per two T cells was achieved by template switching.

The germline V gene encodes CDR1 SQVTM and CDR2 ANQGSEA. The V gene end was trimmed by 7 bases and the J gene end by 8 bases; junction bases not matched to a gene: 13. The CDR3 spans 13 residues. This clonotype was found a few times. Using a J-beta primer mix together with a sample-barcoded 5' primer, a second PCR was run for roughly 6 to 12 cycles. Every molecule of cDNA carried a tag from a template-switch adaptor with 12 random nucleotides. Via MiXCR, TCRdb re-called the 5' RACE reads, giving one row per CDR3 protein. The sample has around 1,000,000 distinct CDR3 sequences; almost 25% are singletons. These same data were also listed under a study on T cells of mothers and their children.

The TCR was taken from a girl aged 2-10 years in good health. The sample consisted of blood. This chain connects TRBV29-1 to TRBJ1-2, with TRBD1 identical over 7 bases. CDR3 in DNA: TGCAGCGCCGGGACAGCCGAAGGGGGGGGCTACACCTTC. This gives the protein CSAGTAEGGGYTF.